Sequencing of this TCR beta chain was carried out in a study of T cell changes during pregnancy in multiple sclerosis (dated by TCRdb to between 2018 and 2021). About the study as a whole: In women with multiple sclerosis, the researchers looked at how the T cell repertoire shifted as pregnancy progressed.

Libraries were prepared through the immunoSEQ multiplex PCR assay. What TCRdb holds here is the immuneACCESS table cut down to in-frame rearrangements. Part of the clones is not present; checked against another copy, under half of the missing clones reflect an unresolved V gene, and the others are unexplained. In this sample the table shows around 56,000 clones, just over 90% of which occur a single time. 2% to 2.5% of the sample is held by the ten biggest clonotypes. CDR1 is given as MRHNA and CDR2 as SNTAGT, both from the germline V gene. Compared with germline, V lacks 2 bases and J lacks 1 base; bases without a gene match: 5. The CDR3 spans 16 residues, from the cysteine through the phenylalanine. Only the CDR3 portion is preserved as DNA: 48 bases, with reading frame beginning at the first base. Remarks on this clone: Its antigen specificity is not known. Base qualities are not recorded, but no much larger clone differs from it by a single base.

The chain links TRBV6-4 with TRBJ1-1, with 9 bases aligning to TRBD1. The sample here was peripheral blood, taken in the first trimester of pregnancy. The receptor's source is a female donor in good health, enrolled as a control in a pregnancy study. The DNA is TGTGCCAGCAGTGACCCCTCGACAGGGGGGAACACTGAAGCTTTCTTT. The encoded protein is CASSDPSTGGNTEAFF.